A single sample is the source of the 21 T cell receptor beta chains below, sequenced in a study of OX40 agonist ivuxolimab in advanced cancers. This table comes from immunoSEQ multiplex PCR, and its TCRdb copy is limited to in-frame clones, with some not included. Among tens of thousands of clones, about nine tenths were seen once, and the ten largest hold under 20%. The source material was CD4+ or CD8+ T cells sorted from blood, sampled in a trial of the OX40 agonist ivuxolimab. The receptors here all came from an adult with an advanced solid tumor such as melanoma, head and neck, liver or kidney cancer.

The V call is TRBV13, the J call TRBJ2-7, with D hard to call. This CDR3 has 13 residues. From germline, CDR1 is PRHDT and CDR2 FYEKMQ (reference sequence). The V end was cut by 5 bases, the J end by 4 bases, with 12 bases between. DNA of the CDR3: TGTGCCAGCAGCCTAGAGAGCAGTTACGAGCAGTACTTC. Amino acid sequence: CASSLESSYEQYF. The whole variable domain, remainder taken from reference TRBV13 and TRBJ2-7, is AAGVIQSPRHLIKEKRETATLKCYPIPRHDTVYWYQQGPGQDPQFLISFYEKMQSDKGSIPDRFSAQQFSDYHSELNMSSLELGDSALYFCASSLESSYEQYFGPGTRLTVT.

The chain's CDR3 is CASSTQYNEQFF. For the CDR3, the DNA is TGTGCCAGCAGCACCCAATACAATGAGCAGTTCTTC. The chain carries TRBV13 and TRBJ2-1, with D unresolved. The V gene's germline CDR1 is PRHDT and CDR2 FYEKMQ (reference sequence). This CDR3 comprises 12 residues. Between the trimmed V and J ends, which lost 5 bases and 4 bases, there was a span of 6 bases.

CDR3 DNA sequence: TGTGCCAGCGGGGCGCGGGAGAGCACAGATACGCAGTATTTT. Protein sequence: CASGARESTDTQYF. The V gene is TRBV27, the J gene TRBJ2-3; 7 bases agree with TRBD2. Losses at the gene ends were 8 bases for V and 0 bases for J; bases not matched to a gene: 5. This CDR3 is built from 14 residues. Germline V CDR1 and CDR2: MNHEY, SMNVEV (reference sequence).

The rearrangement links TRBV9 to TRBJ2-7; TRBD1 aligns across 9 bases. The germline CDR1 and CDR2 sequences are SGDLS and YYNGEE. This CDR3 region has 14 residues. Trimming removed 0 bases from V and 4 bases from J; junction bases left unmatched: 2. The DNA for the CDR3 is TGTGCCAGCAGCGTAGTGGACAGGGGTTACGAGCAGTACTTC. Residues: CASSVVDRGYEQYF.

The gene calls are TRBV19 and TRBJ2-3; 9 bases are a match to TRBD1. This CDR3 has 15 amino acids. V lost 10 bases and J lost 5; bases outside the gene matches: 13. CDR1 is LNHDA and CDR2 is SQIVND in the germline V gene (reference sequence). CDR3 in DNA: TGTGCCACTGAGAAACAGGGGGCCCTTGGAGATACGCAGTATTTT. This codes for CATEKQGALGDTQYF.

The rearrangement joins TRBV2 to TRBJ2-7; 11 nucleotides line up with TRBD2. The CDR3 consists of 15 residues. V was pared by 6 bases and J by 2 bases, with 6 bases of the junction left unmatched. Germline V gene lookup returns CDR1 SNHLY and CDR2 FYNNEI. The chain's CDR3 is CASRVRLAGTYEQYF. CDR3 nucleotides: TGTGCCAGCAGAGTGAGACTAGCGGGGACCTACGAGCAGTACTTC.

The chain carries TRBV5-6 and TRBJ2-7; no clear D gene. CDR3 length: 14 residues. CDR1 is SGHDT, CDR2 YYEEEE, per germline. The germline V and J ends were trimmed by 4 bases and 2 bases, with 13 bases remaining between them. The CDR3 DNA follows: TGTGCCAGCAGCCCGCCGGCAGGAACCTACGAGCAGTACTTC. Residues: CASSPPAGTYEQYF.

In this sample, this clone turned up once. The rearrangement joins TRBV11-3 to TRBJ2-1; D perhaps matches TRBD1 (6 bases). The CDR3 contains 14 residues. The V gene lost 1 base and the J gene lost 8 bases, with 12 bases spanning the gap. The germline CDR1 and CDR2 sequences are SGHNT and YENEEA. The CDR3 DNA sequence: TGTGCCAGCAGCTTAGGAGTACAGGGCGATGAGCAGTTCTTC. It codes for CASSLGVQGDEQFF. Together with reference TRBV11-3 and TRBJ2-1, the CDR3 gives the full variable domain: EAGVVQSPRYKIIEKKQPVAFWCNPISGHNTLYWYLQNLGQGPELLIRYENEEAVDDSQLPKDRFSAERLKGVDSTLKIQPAELGDSAVYLCASSLGVQGDEQFFGPGTRLTVL.

The chain is built from TRBV4-3 and TRBJ1-1; D unresolved. Trimming took 1 base from V and 1 from J, leaving 10 bases between them. Germline CDR1 LGHNA, CDR2 YSLEER. The CDR3 is made up of 15 amino acids. The CDR3 DNA reads as TGCGCCAGCAGCCAAGGTAACGGATGGAACACTGAAGCTTTCTTT. Amino acids: CASSQGNGWNTEAFF.

This chain connects TRBV9 to TRBJ2-3; 8 positions agree with TRBD2. Germline assignment: CDR1 SGDLS and CDR2 YYNGEE. V was clipped by 2 bases and J by 2 bases; unmatched bases: 7. This CDR3 is 16 amino acids long. The CDR3 DNA reads as TGTGCCAGCAGCGTTGGATCGGGAGGGATCACAGATACGCAGTATTTT. Protein product: CASSVGSGGITDTQYF. The full variable domain, its missing parts supplied by reference TRBV9 and TRBJ2-3, is DSGVTQTPKHLITATGQRVTLRCSPRSGDLSVYWYQQSLDQGLQFLIQYYNGEERAKGNILERFSAQQFPDLHSELNLSSLELGDSALYFCASSVGSGGITDTQYFGPGTRLTVL.

This clone was recorded once. The V gene is TRBV7-9, the J gene TRBJ2-3; maybe TRBD1 (6 bases). V lost 5 bases and J lost 0, with 9 bases in between. The germline V gene encodes CDR1 SEHNR and CDR2 FQNEAQ (reference sequence). This CDR3 comprises 14 residues. The CDR3 region is CASSPDSSTDTQYF. DNA of the CDR3: TGTGCCAGCAGCCCGGACAGTAGCACAGATACGCAGTATTTT.

The CDR3 reads CASSLSVGQRTYEQYF. CDR3 DNA: TGTGCCAGCAGTTTATCGGTGGGACAGAGGACCTACGAGCAGTACTTC. This chain uses TRBV27 with TRBJ2-7; TRBD1 aligns across 7 bases. CDR3 length equals 16 residues. Germline assignment: CDR1 MNHEY and CDR2 SMNVEV (reference sequence). V lost 0 bases, J lost 2 bases, and 7 bases stayed unmatched.

CDR3 DNA: TGTGCCACCCATTTGAGGGGGACCCCCCACGAGCAGTACTTC. The encoded protein is CATHLRGTPHEQYF. The V gene is TRBV28, the J gene TRBJ2-7; tentatively, D is TRBD1 (6 bases). The CDR3 is 14 residues long. Germline CDR1 MDHEN, CDR2 SYDVKM. V was pared by 10 bases and J by 5 bases, with 21 bases between.

The genes are TRBV7-2 and TRBJ2-3, with D unclear. Germline-derived CDR1 and CDR2 are SGHTA and FQGNSA. V dropped 3 bases and J dropped 4 bases, with 14 bases sitting between them. The CDR3 is 15 residues long. The CDR3 protein is CASSLNGPSADTQYF. The DNA of the CDR3 is TGTGCCAGCAGCTTGAACGGGCCGAGCGCAGATACGCAGTATTTT. Full variable domain (rest looked up from reference TRBV7-2 and TRBJ2-3): GAGVSQSPSNKVTEKGKDVELRCDPISGHTALYWYRQSLGQGLEFLIYFQGNSAPDKSGLPSDRFSAERTGGSVSTLTIQRTQQEDSAVYLCASSLNGPSADTQYFGPGTRLTVL.

The rearrangement uses TRBV6-6 and TRBJ1-5; 9 nucleotides agree with TRBD1. The CDR3 spans 15 residues. The V and J ends lost 6 bases and 5 bases, in that order; junction bases with no gene match: 8. The V gene's germline CDR1 is MNHNY and CDR2 SVGAGI (reference sequence). The CDR3 loop reads CASSNRGRYDQPQHF. In DNA, the CDR3 is TGTGCCAGCAGCAACAGGGGGCGTTATGATCAGCCCCAGCATTTT.

V usage is TRBV25-1 and J usage is TRBJ1-2; 7 nucleotides line up with TRBD1. The V gene end was trimmed by 1 base and the J gene end by 5 bases; junction bases not matched to a gene: 13. Germline CDR1 MGHDK, CDR2 SYGVNS. The CDR3 extends over 17 amino acids. CDR3 in DNA: TGTGCCAGCAGTGAATCACGCCCCGAGACAGGGCGGTATGGCTACACCTTC. Its translation is CASSESRPETGRYGYTF.

V usage is TRBV6-6 and J usage is TRBJ2-7; the D is unclear. Trimming cost V 6 bases and J 6 bases, with 12 bases left between them. The V gene's germline CDR1 is MNHNY and CDR2 SVGAGI (reference sequence). The CDR3 is made up of 12 amino acids. As DNA, the CDR3 is TGTGCCAGCAGGACGGGTGCATTCGAGCAGTACTTC. Protein product: CASRTGAFEQYF.

DNA for the CDR3: TGTGCCAGCAGCTTGCTACTAGTTTTCGAGAAGCGCACAGATACGCAGTATTTT. This encodes CASSLLLVFEKRTDTQYF. The chain recombines TRBV7-8 with TRBJ2-3; TRBD2 is a possible D gene (5 bases). This CDR3 contains 18 residues. Germline-derived CDR1 and CDR2 are SGHVS and FQNEAQ. The V gene lost 3 bases and the J gene lost 1 base, with 20 bases spanning the gap.

The chain joins TRBV21-1 to TRBJ1-2; the table's D call TRBD1 went unverified against the DNA. TRBV21-1 is annotated as a pseudogene. CDR3 length equals 15 residues. As DNA, the CDR3 is TGTGCCAGCAGCAAAGATTCCCAGGCAACATATGGCTACACCTTC. It codes for CASSKDSQATYGYTF.

This clone was seen a single time. This chain connects TRBV28 to TRBJ1-4; D gene uncertain. V was clipped by 6 bases and J by 8 bases, with 10 bases between them. The CDR3 spans 12 residues. Germline V CDR1 and CDR2: MDHEN, SYDVKM. Here the CDR3 DNA reads TGTGCCAGCAGACAGACGCAGGAAAAACTGTTTTTT. The encoded protein is CASRQTQEKLFF.

CDR3 bases: TGTGCCAGCTCACTTCAGTCGGCGGGAGACACAGATACGCAGTATTTT. Protein product: CASSLQSAGDTDTQYF. The chain is built from TRBV18 and TRBJ2-3; 7 nucleotides agree with TRBD2. The CDR3 is 16 residues long. V gave up 4 bases and J gave up 2 bases; unmatched junction bases: 9. Looked up from germline, CDR1 is KGHSH and CDR2 is LQKENI.